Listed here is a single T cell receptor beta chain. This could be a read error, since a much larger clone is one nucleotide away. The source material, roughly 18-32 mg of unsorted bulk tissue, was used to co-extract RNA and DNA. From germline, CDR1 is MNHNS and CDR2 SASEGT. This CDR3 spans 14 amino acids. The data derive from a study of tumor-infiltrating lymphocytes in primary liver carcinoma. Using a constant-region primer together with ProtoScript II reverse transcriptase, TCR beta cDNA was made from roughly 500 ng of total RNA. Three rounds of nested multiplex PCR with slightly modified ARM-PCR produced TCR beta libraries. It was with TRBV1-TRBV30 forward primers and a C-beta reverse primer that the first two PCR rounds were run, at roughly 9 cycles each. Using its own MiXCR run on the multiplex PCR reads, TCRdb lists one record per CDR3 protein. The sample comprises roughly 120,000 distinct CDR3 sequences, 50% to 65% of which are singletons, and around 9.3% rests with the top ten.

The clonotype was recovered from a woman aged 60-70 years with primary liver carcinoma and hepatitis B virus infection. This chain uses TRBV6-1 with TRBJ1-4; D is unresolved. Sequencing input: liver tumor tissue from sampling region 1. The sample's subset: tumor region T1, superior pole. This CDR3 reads CSSSEWQTTEKLFF. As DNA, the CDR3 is TGTTCCAGCAGTGAATGGCAGACGACAGAAAAACTGTTTTTT.